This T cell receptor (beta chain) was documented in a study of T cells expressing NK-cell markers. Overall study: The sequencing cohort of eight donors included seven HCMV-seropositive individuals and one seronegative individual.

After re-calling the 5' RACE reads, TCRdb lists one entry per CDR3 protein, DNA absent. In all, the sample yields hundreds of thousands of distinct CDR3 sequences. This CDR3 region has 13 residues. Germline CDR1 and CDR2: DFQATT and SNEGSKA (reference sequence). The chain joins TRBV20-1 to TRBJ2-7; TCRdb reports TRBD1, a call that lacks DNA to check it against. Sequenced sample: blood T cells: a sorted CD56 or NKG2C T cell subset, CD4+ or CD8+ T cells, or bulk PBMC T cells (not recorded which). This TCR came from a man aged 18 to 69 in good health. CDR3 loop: CSARSGPGGEQYF.